This T cell receptor (beta chain) was captured in a study of graft-versus-host responses after intestinal transplantation. The wider study: The recipients all started with anti-thymocyte globulin induction and then took tacrolimus and steroids for three to four years. Overall study results and limits: Individuals who had graft-donor T cell macrochimerism had allografts that showed high graft-versus-host to host-versus-graft clonal ratios. There were GvH clones found in recipient marrow, and some of them appeared first in ileum or blood.

This clone was counted only a few times. Its target is unknown. CDR3 length: 15 residues. Germline CDR1 and CDR2: MDHEN and SYDVKM. The J segment lost 9 bases and the V segment lost 4 bases, leaving 7 bases of the junction unmatched. Profiling relied on immunoSEQ multiplex PCR, and the TCRdb table lists in-frame clones only, not all of them. The top ten clones hold more than 1.4% of a sample with 99,000 or so clones, roughly 86% of them seen once. This clonotype was sampled from a human patient who received an intestinal transplant, so some T cells may come from the graft donor. The specimen was PBMCs, collected 255 days after intestinal transplant. The chain joins TRBV28 to TRBJ1-6; TRBD1 matches at 9 bases. The CDR3 spells CASSSTGGASSPLHF. The CDR3, as DNA: TGTGCCAGCAGTTCAACAGGGGGCGCTAGTTCACCCCTCCACTTT.